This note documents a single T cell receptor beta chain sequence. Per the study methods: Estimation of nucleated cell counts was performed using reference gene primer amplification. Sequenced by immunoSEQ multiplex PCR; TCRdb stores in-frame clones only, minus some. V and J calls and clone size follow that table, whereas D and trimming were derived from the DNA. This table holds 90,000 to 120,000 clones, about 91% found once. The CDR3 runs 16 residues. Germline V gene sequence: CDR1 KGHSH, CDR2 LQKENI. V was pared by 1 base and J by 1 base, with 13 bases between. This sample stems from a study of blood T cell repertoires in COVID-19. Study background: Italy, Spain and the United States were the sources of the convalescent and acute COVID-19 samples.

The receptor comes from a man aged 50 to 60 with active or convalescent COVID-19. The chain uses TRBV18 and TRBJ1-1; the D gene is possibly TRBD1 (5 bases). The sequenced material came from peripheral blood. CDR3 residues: CASSPRVQGGNTEAFF. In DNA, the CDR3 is TGTGCCAGCTCACCACGGGTCCAGGGTGGGAACACTGAAGCTTTCTTT.